Detailed here is one T cell receptor (beta chain). These donors counted as nominally healthy when sampled, but unrecorded immune exposures were likely. The source of the sample is a study of cytomegalovirus exposure and HLA in healthy donors. With V trimmed by 2 bases and J by 4 bases, 11 bases remained unmatched. Germline V gives CDR1 LNHNV, CDR2 YYDKDF (reference sequence). The CDR3 covers 18 residues. Use of 60 Vbeta and 13 Jbeta primers characterized the PCR. Data came from immunoSEQ multiplex PCR; TCRdb stores just in-frame clones and leaves some out. The sample table includes just over 150,000 clones.

The sequence was collected from a man aged 30 to 39 in good health and CMV-seronegative. The V and J genes are TRBV15 and TRBJ2-3; 11 bases map to TRBD2. The sequencing input was PBMCs. The CDR3 nucleotides are TGTGCCACCAGCAGACCGCTACGACTAGCGGGGAAGCCAGATACGCAGTATTTT. The encoded protein is CATSRPLRLAGKPDTQYF.